Listed below are T cell receptor beta chains from one sample, sequenced in a study of blood T cells in healthy people across ages. TCRdb passed the 5' RACE reads through MiXCR, listing each CDR3 protein once. The repertoire holds about 680,000 distinct CDR3 sequences, with approximately 49% as singletons. Input material: blood. These receptors were obtained from a woman aged 55-69 years in good health. The CDR3 runs from the conserved cysteine through the conserved F or W. Each record gives: CDR3 protein, CDR3 DNA, J gene, D gene, V gene, clone size. D genes are given only for firm matches. The size entry is marked missing in some rows and otherwise reads once, few, many or a size class.

cdr3_aa: CASSLGLVLGEKLFF; cdr3_nt: TGCGCCAGCAGCTTGGGGTTAGTTCTAGGGGAAAAACTGTTTTTT; j_call: TRBJ1-4; d_call: .; v_call: TRBV5-1; clone_size: .
cdr3_aa: CSNRDSSYNEQFF; cdr3_nt: TGCAGTAACAGGGACAGCTCCTACAATGAGCAGTTCTTC; j_call: TRBJ2-1; d_call: TRBD1; v_call: TRBV20-1; clone_size: once
cdr3_aa: CASRLLAGASNIQYF; cdr3_nt: TGTGCCAGCAGGCTACTAGCGGGAGCGTCGAACATTCAGTACTTC; j_call: TRBJ2-4; d_call: TRBD2; v_call: TRBV27; clone_size: .
cdr3_aa: CSQNWGQAGDEQFF; cdr3_nt: TGCAGTCAGAACTGGGGACAGGCTGGAGATGAGCAGTTCTTC; j_call: TRBJ2-1; d_call: TRBD1; v_call: TRBV20-1; clone_size: .
cdr3_aa: CANTDWGEGDTYEQYF; cdr3_nt: TGTGCCAACACCGATTGGGGGGAAGGAGACACCTACGAGCAGTACTTC; j_call: TRBJ2-7; d_call: .; v_call: TRBV2; clone_size: .
cdr3_aa: CASSLGLSGNQPQHF; cdr3_nt: TGTGCCAGCAGTTTAGGACTTTCGGGGAATCAGCCCCAGCATTTT; j_call: TRBJ1-5; d_call: .; v_call: TRBV27; clone_size: .
cdr3_aa: CASSPDHPGLAGVNEQFF; cdr3_nt: TGTGCCAGCAGTCCCGATCACCCCGGACTAGCGGGAGTAAATGAGCAGTTCTTC; j_call: TRBJ2-1; d_call: TRBD2; v_call: TRBV2; clone_size: .
cdr3_aa: CASGLVLGGLRNEQFF; cdr3_nt: TGTGCTAGTGGTTTGGTCCTTGGCGGGCTAAGGAATGAGCAGTTCTTC; j_call: TRBJ2-1; d_call: .; v_call: TRBV12-5; clone_size: .
cdr3_aa: CASSPRQGSFQETQYF; cdr3_nt: TGTGCCAGCAGCCCCAGACAGGGGAGCTTCCAAGAGACCCAGTACTTC; j_call: TRBJ2-5; d_call: TRBD1; v_call: TRBV11-2; clone_size: .
cdr3_aa: CSAPRGRGGNEKLFF; cdr3_nt: TGCAGTGCACCGCGGGGGCGGGGAGGGAATGAAAAACTGTTTTTT; j_call: TRBJ1-4; d_call: .; v_call: TRBV20-1; clone_size: .
cdr3_aa: CASSLAAGLKGTEAFF; cdr3_nt: TGTGCCAGCAGTTTAGCCGCGGGACTCAAGGGCACTGAAGCTTTCTTT; j_call: TRBJ1-1; d_call: .; v_call: TRBV12-3/TRBV12-4; clone_size: .
cdr3_aa: CATSREVSLGPSFYEQYF; cdr3_nt: TGTGCCACCAGCAGAGAAGTGTCATTGGGACCGAGCTTCTACGAGCAGTACTTC; j_call: TRBJ2-7; d_call: .; v_call: TRBV15; clone_size: .
cdr3_aa: CASSSRQGVNEQYF; cdr3_nt: TGTGCCAGCAGCTCCCGACAGGGGGTGAACGAGCAGTACTTC; j_call: TRBJ2-7; d_call: TRBD1; v_call: TRBV5-5; clone_size: few
cdr3_aa: CAGSLGGTGVSYEQYF; cdr3_nt: TGTGCCGGCAGCTTAGGAGGGACAGGGGTCTCCTACGAGCAGTACTTC; j_call: TRBJ2-7; d_call: TRBD1; v_call: TRBV7-2; clone_size: .
cdr3_aa: CSANRQGRARETQYF; cdr3_nt: TGCAGCGCCAACCGACAGGGAAGAGCGCGAGAGACCCAGTACTTC; j_call: TRBJ2-5; d_call: TRBD1; v_call: TRBV29-1; clone_size: .
cdr3_aa: CASSQPGQGKNYEQYF; cdr3_nt: TGCGCCAGCAGCCAACCGGGACAGGGGAAAAACTACGAGCAGTACTTC; j_call: TRBJ2-7; d_call: TRBD1; v_call: TRBV4-1; clone_size: few
cdr3_aa: CASSKTSVIYNEQFF; cdr3_nt: TGTGCCAGCAGCAAAACTAGCGTGATATACAATGAGCAGTTCTTC; j_call: TRBJ2-1; d_call: TRBD2; v_call: TRBV12-3/TRBV12-4; clone_size: .
cdr3_aa: CASSSDREKINEQFF; cdr3_nt: TGTGCCAGCAGCTCCGACAGGGAGAAAATCAATGAGCAGTTCTTC; j_call: TRBJ2-1; d_call: TRBD1; v_call: TRBV12-3/TRBV12-4; clone_size: .
cdr3_aa: CASSSVDTQYF; cdr3_nt: TGTGCCAGCAGTTCCGTAGATACGCAGTATTTT; j_call: TRBJ2-3; d_call: .; v_call: TRBV6-2/TRBV6-3; clone_size: few
cdr3_aa: CASSLTETTGTVKYF; cdr3_nt: TGCGCCAGCAGCTTGACCGAGACAACCGGGACAGTGAAGTACTTC; j_call: TRBJ2-5; d_call: TRBD1; v_call: TRBV5-1; clone_size: few
cdr3_aa: CASSLGTSYNEQFF; cdr3_nt: TGTGCCAGCAGCTTGGGCACCTCCTACAATGAGCAGTTCTTC; j_call: TRBJ2-1; d_call: .; v_call: TRBV7-2; clone_size: few